This T cell receptor beta chain was profiled in a study of T and B cells in COVID-19 patients (dated by TCRdb to about 2020). Notes on the research overall: In this study, adaptive immunity was profiled in COVID-19 patients who either had active infection or had recovered, using TRB and IGH repertoire sequencing of peripheral blood. A recovered cohort included more than 15 patients who provided approximately 20 samples, and most of these patients had mild to moderate COVID-19 treated on an outpatient basis. The recovered cohort had a median age of about 34 years, compared with 55 to 75 years in the active-infection cohort. Of the 20 to 25 patients in the active-infection cohort, 12 to 13 were critically ill and needed mechanical ventilation or ECMO. Comorbidities linked to unfavorable COVID-19 outcome were present in 18 of 20 patients in the active-infection cohort. The repository of TCR and BCR sequences included some 70 time points from 30 to 45 patients, and more than 8.3 million TCR sequences were analysed. A couple of patients were in both the active and recovered cohorts because samples existed from active disease and from after recovery. For the repertoire analyses, the comparison was an age-matched reference group of a few dozen healthy donors who were negative for COVID-19 antibodies. Up to about 10 follow-up blood samples were collected per patient, with some samples spanning different disease stages in the same individual.

The run used an Illumina MiSeq. Multiplex PCR with BIOMED2 TRB-A/B primer pools was used to amplify TRB rearrangements. Illumina-compatible adapters and 7-nucleotide sample barcodes were added to the amplicons in two consecutive PCRs. Phusion HS II polymerase was used for all library PCRs. The amplicons were purified from gel with the NucleoSpin Gel and PCR Clean-up kit, measured on Qubit, and then pooled at approximately 3.8 nM. Amplicon pool quality was checked on an Agilent 2100 Bioanalyzer before Illumina next-generation sequencing. As for how the authors treated the data: Annotation of TRB rearrangements was done in MiXCR 3.0.8 with the default MiXCR reference library. Non-productive reads and sequences with fewer than 2 reads were removed, and every unique CDR3 nucleotide sequence was treated as one clone. Clonality, diversity, richness and V-J gene usage were computed in R 3.5.1. GLIPH2 was used to cluster TCRs based on CDR3 similarity, and OLGA was used to calculate the generation probabilities. Only GLIPH2 clusters with at least four unique TCR clonotypes present in at least three individuals were retained. TCRdb handled the public reads itself, with Q25 trimming in fastp and clone calling in MiXCR, and kept productive beta chains. Duplicate CDR3 protein sequences are folded into a single record with the most common DNA and genes. These V and J calls derive from TCRdb rather than the authors' analysis. In all, the sample holds around 8,000 distinct CDR3 sequences, and 35% to 45% of those were seen once. The ten top clones hold 3% to 4% of the sample.

Inclusive of the bounding cysteine and phenylalanine, the CDR3 is 13 residues long. CDR3 DNA only is kept here, 39 bases in frame from base 1. CDR1 and CDR2, looked up from the germline V gene (reference sequence), are PRHDT and FYEKMQ. V is pared back by 5 bases and J by 1 base, with 8 bases lying between the germline termini. Genomic DNA extracted from blood was used in amounts of about 250-550 ng for amplification of TRB repertoires. The full study reports these points: During active COVID-19 the TRB repertoires were highly clonal, but at recovery diversity and richness rose above the levels seen in healthy donors. In patients with COVID-19, the usage of TRBV/TRBJ genes was reported to be strongly skewed. The cohort was considered too small for HLA contributions to COVID-19 susceptibility or severity to be assessed. A total of some 2,000 exclusive TCR clusters, including 31 low-pGen clusters, were found in the recovered cohort. Few blood samples were available from mildly ill patients while symptoms were present or from severe cases at early time points. Specific T cell subsets (CD4+/Treg/CD8+) and sorted SARS-CoV-2-responsive or tetramer+ T cells had not yet been sequenced, and these experiments were ongoing. Prospective validation of the reported TCR clusters was stated to be required before clinical use.

Worth noting for this clonotype: Its antigen remains undetermined. Within one base of it there is no much larger clone, and no base qualities were kept.

Sequenced sample: blood. This receptor was identified in a human donor who had recovered from COVID-19. The chain links TRBV13 with TRBJ1-2; TRBD1 might be the D gene, on 5 matching bases. Here is the DNA: TGTGCCAGCAGCCCTGACAGTAACTATGGCTACACCTTC. This gives the protein CASSPDSNYGYTF.